This entry describes one TCR beta chain. The antigen remains unidentified. Libraries were prepared by immunoSEQ multiplex PCR; TCRdb keeps only in-frame clonotypes and omits some of them. This table has roughly 70,000 clones, over 75% appearing once. The J segment lost 7 bases and the V segment lost 4 bases, leaving 10 bases of the junction unmatched. This CDR3 has 15 amino acids. From germline, CDR1 is LGHNA and CDR2 YNFKEQ. These data originate in a study of a mutant IDH1 vaccine in newly diagnosed glioma. At the level of the study: Vaccine dosing followed radiotherapy by 4-6 weeks, or accompanied temozolomide cycles.

Study-level findings and limits: Among top peripheral T cell clonotypes, changes seemed unrelated to pseudoprogression. The study observed vaccine-induced immune responses in approximately 93% of patients.

This sample's time point: week 23, last vaccination. Topical imiquimod was applied with each vaccine dose, which held 300 ug of mutant IDH1 20-mer peptide. Astrocytomas found in donors were new, WHO grade 3 or 4, IDH1-mutant and ATRX-lost. Sequences were derived from PBMCs, sampled from a glioma patient whose treatment included an IDH1 peptide vaccine. The receptor comes from a man aged 18 to 29 with glioma. The V gene is TRBV4-2, the J gene TRBJ1-5; 7 nucleotides agree with TRBD1. The CDR3, as DNA: TGTGCCAGCAGCCCCAGGGGGGGAGTAGGGCAGCCCCAGCATTTT. The encoded protein is CASSPRGGVGQPQHF.